In this sample, the clone carrying this TCR beta chain turned up once. As yet, its antigen is unknown. Trimming cost V 5 bases and J 5 bases, with 14 bases left between them. CDR1 is SEHNR, CDR2 FQNEAQ, per germline (reference sequence). The CDR3 runs to 14 residues. These data originate in a study of memory CD4+ T cells and cytomegalovirus serostatus. On the study more broadly: Healthy Belgian adult donors included roughly ten CMV-positive and 24 CMV-negative people. Study-wide results and limits: Each of 67 CMV-associated TCRbeta sequences occurred in one to five individuals.

The protocol was immunoSEQ multiplex PCR, while the TCRdb copy is restricted to in-frame clones and leaves out a portion. The sample yields some 46,000 clones, under 80% seen once. Single viable CD3+CD4+CD8-CD45RO+ cells were sorted as the memory CD4+ T cells. This TCR came from an adult in good health and CMV-seronegative. Sequenced material: memory CD4+ T cells from blood. V is TRBV7-9 and J is TRBJ2-3; D possibly uses TRBD1 or TRBD2 (5 bases each). The CDR3 bases are TGTGCCAGCAGCAACAGGACTCAGGGAGATACGCAGTATTTT. It yields the protein CASSNRTQGDTQYF.